This entry features one T cell receptor (beta chain) sequence. The antigen it binds to is not known. No base-level quality is on record; no much larger clone is a single base apart. The sample belongs to a study of CD8+ T cells in alopecia areata (dated 2018 in TCRdb). For the study in its entirety: The treated patients, all with moderate-to-severe alopecia areata, were enrolled in an open-label pilot trial of oral tofacitinib given at 5 to 10 mg twice daily. Tofacitinib was given for 6 to 18 months, followed by 6 months of follow-up off drug to assess delayed response and recurrence. In treated patients, disease severity was measured using the SALT score, which gives the percentage of scalp surface area affected. The study used high-throughput TCRbeta sequencing to examine T cell clonal expansion in alopecia areata, in both the C3H/HeJ mouse model and human patients. Human TCRbeta sequencing covered scalp tissue and sorted CD4+ and CD8+ peripheral blood T cells from patchy and totalis/universalis alopecia areata patients and healthy controls. Tofacitinib-treated patients had biopsies at baseline and at 4 and 24 weeks of treatment, with a later scalp biopsy in several patients. Scalp clonality was compared across normal scalp (n=4), patchy alopecia areata scalp (n=8), and alopecia totalis/universalis scalp (n=8). RNA came from the PAXgene miRNA kit for fixed scalp, the miRNeasy kit for PBMCs, and the RNeasy kit for mouse skin. immunoSEQ multiplex PCR using 35 Vbeta forward primers and 13 Jbeta reverse primers was used to amplify TCRbeta CDR3 regions.

CDR1 and CDR2 were assigned from the germline V gene (reference sequence) as MNHEY and SMNVEV. The CDR3 goes from the cysteine to the phenylalanine over 11 residues. Only the CDR3 part of the read is kept: 33 bases, read in frame from the first base. Receptors were amplified or captured by the immunoSEQ multiplex PCR assay. For TCR sequencing, RNA was extracted from every sample and reverse transcribed into cDNA to serve as template. First-strand cDNA was synthesized using SuperScript III with a 2:1 mix of oligo-dT and random hexamers. A synthetic immune receptor repertoire was used to assess amplification bias, and residual bias was removed computationally. The authors processed their data as follows. Raw reads were preprocessed for error removal, and CDR3 was defined according to IMGT conventions as running from the conserved cysteine to phenylalanine. Clonality was computed by normalizing Shannon entropy by log2 of the number of productive unique TCRs and subtracting the result from 1. Scalp TCRbeta sequences were cross-referenced with sorted blood CD4 and CD8 repertoires so that the CD4 or CD8 identity of scalp clones could be inferred. TCRdb provides this immuneACCESS table in a form limited to in-frame rearrangements. Some clones are lacking; in checked studies, under half of them reflect an unresolved V gene, and why the rest are absent is not known. The D gene and trimming were derived from the DNA, and the V and J assignments and clone size from that table. A total of 90,000 to 100,000 clones appear in this sample, about 64% of them only once. The leading ten clones occupy around 15% of the sample.

The time point label for this specimen denotes: 4 weeks on oral tofacitinib. The intended sense of this specimen's treatment or condition label: oral pan-JAK inhibitor, 5-10 mg twice daily. Lesional scalp punch biopsies and peripheral blood were obtained from alopecia areata patients. After PBMCs were isolated by density centrifugation and stained for CD3, CD4 and CD8, a FACSAria was used to sort CD4+ and CD8+ T cells. Broader findings and caveats from the paper: Because the treated cohort was small and included a single nonresponder, larger studies are needed to assess links between baseline CD8+ expansion and response. Many expanded lesional clones were found to persist in scalp and blood during tofacitinib treatment, and relapse after treatment cessation may be partly explained by this persistence. Shared TCR sequences between patients were less evident than in mice, which may be partly attributable to HLA diversity in the patient population. Higher clonality and more expanded CD8+ clones were observed in lesional scalp than in normal scalp, particularly in alopecia totalis/universalis, a finding suggestive of antigenic drive. Tofacitinib significantly decreased scalp clonality and the number of expanded CD8+ clones among the top 100 scalp clones. Scalp TCR repertoire analysis is complicated because resident alphabeta T cells in normal human skin are also sequenced, whereas mouse skin is dominated by gammadelta T cells.

This sequence was found in a human donor with alopecia areata. The rearrangement joined TRBV27 to TRBJ2-7; a weak D assignment points to TRBD1 (6 bases agree). Source: CD8+ T cells sorted from blood, taken at week 4, from a patient treated with tofacitinib. CDR3 protein: CAISGGGEQYF. The base sequence is TGTGCGATCAGTGGGGGCGGCGAGCAGTACTTC.